This T cell receptor (beta chain) comes out of a study of blood T cell repertoires in COVID-19. Original processing methods: Amplified reference gene primers provided the basis for estimating nucleated cell counts. This table comes from immunoSEQ multiplex PCR, and its TCRdb copy is limited to in-frame clones, with some not included. From that table come the V and J calls and clone size; the DNA was used to work out D and trimming. The table has roughly 570,000 clones, approximately 88% seen once. This CDR3 region has 15 residues. Trimming took 0 bases from V and 3 from J, leaving 15 bases between them. The germline CDR1 and CDR2 sequences are GTSNPN and SVGIG (reference sequence). Seattle-derived patients entered the study during active infection and were followed longitudinally.

The clonotype was recovered from a woman aged 45-59 years with COVID-19, enrolled during active disease. Sequencing was carried out using peripheral blood. The V call is TRBV30, the J call TRBJ2-7; D is uncertain. The CDR3 region is CAWSVLYWRYYEQYF. The CDR3 DNA reads TGTGCCTGGAGTGTATTATACTGGAGATACTACGAGCAGTACTTC.